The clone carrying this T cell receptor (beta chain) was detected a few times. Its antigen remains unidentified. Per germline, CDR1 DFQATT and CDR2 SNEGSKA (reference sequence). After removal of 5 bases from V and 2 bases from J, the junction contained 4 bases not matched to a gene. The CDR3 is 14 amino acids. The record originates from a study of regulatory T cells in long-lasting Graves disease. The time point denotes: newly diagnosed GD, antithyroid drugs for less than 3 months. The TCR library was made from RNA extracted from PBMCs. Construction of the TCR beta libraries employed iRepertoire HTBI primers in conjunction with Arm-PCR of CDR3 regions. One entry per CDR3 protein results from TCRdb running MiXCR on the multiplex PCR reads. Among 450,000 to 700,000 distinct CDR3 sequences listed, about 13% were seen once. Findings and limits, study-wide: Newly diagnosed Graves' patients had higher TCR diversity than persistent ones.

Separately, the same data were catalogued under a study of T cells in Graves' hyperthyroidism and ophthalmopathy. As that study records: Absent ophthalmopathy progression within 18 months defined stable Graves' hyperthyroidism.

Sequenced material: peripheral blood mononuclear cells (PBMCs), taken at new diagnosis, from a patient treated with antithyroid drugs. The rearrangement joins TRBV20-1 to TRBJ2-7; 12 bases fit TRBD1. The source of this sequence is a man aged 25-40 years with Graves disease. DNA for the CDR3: TGCAGTGCTGAAGGGACAGGGGGCGCCTACGAGCAGTACTTC. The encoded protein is CSAEGTGGAYEQYF.